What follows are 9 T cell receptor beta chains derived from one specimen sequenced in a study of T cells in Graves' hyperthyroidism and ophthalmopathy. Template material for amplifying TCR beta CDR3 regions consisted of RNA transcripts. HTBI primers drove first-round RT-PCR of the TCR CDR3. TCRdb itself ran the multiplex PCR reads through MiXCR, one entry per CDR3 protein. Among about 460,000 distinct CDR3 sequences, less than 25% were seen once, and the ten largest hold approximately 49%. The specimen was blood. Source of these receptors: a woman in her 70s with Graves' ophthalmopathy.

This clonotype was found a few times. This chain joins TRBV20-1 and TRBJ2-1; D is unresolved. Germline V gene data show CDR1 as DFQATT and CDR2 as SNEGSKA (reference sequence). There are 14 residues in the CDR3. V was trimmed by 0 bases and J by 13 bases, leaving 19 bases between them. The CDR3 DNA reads TGCAGTGCTAGAGATGTGGCGGTAGTGATTAAACAGTTCTTC. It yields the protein CSARDVAVVIKQFF.

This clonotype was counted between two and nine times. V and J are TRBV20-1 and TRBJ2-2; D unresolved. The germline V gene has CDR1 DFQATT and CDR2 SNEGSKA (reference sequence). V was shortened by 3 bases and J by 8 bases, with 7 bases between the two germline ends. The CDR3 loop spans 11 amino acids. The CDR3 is CSARQAGELFF. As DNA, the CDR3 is TGCAGTGCTAGGCAGGCGGGGGAGCTGTTTTTT.

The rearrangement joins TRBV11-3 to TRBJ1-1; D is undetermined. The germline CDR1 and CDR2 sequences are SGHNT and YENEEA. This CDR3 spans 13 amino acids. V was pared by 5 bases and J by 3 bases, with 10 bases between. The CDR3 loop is CASSPASDTEAFF. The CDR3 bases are TGTGCCAGCAGCCCAGCGTCAGACACTGAAGCTTTCTTT.

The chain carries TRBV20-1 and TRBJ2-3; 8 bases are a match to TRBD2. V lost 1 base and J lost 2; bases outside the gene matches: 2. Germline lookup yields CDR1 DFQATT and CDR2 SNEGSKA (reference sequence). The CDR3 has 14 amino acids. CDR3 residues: CSARVAGTTDTQYF. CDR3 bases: TGCAGTGCTAGAGTAGCGGGAACCACAGATACGCAGTATTTT.

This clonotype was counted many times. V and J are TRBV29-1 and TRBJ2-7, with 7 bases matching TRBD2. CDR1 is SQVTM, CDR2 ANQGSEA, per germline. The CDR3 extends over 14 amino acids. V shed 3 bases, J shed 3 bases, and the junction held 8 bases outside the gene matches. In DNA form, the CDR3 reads TGCAGCGTTGAGGGGTCGGGAGGAGTCTACGAGCAGTACTTC. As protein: CSVEGSGGVYEQYF.

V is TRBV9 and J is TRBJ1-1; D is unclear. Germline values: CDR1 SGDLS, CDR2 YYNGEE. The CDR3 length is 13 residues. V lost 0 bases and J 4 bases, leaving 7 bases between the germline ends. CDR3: CASSVAPGTEAFF. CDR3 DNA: TGTGCCAGCAGCGTAGCCCCAGGCACTGAAGCTTTCTTT.

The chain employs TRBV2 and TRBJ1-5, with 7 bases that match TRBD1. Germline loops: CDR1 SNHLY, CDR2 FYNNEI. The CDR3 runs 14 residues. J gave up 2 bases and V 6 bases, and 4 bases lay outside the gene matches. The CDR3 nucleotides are TGTGCCAGCAGACCCGACAGGGGCAATCAGCCCCAGCATTTT. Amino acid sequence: CASRPDRGNQPQHF.

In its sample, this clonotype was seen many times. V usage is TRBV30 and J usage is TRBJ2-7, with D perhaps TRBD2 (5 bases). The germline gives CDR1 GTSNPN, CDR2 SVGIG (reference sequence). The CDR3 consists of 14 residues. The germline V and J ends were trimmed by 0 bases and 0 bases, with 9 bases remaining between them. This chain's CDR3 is CAWSVKSGSYEQYF. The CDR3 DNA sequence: TGTGCCTGGAGTGTTAAGAGCGGCTCCTACGAGCAGTACTTC. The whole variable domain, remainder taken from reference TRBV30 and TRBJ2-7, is SQTIHQWPATLVQPVGSPLSLECTVEGTSNPNLYWYRQAAGRGLQLLFYSVGIGQISSEVPQNLSASRPQDRQFILSSKKLLLSDSGFYLCAWSVKSGSYEQYFGPGTRLTVT.

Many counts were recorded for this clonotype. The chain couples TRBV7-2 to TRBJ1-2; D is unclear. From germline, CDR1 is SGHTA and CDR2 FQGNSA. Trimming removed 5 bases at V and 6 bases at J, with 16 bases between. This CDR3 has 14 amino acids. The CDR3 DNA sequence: TGTGCCAGCAGCCAATCTTTCAGCCCCAATGGCTACACCTTC. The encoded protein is CASSQSFSPNGYTF.